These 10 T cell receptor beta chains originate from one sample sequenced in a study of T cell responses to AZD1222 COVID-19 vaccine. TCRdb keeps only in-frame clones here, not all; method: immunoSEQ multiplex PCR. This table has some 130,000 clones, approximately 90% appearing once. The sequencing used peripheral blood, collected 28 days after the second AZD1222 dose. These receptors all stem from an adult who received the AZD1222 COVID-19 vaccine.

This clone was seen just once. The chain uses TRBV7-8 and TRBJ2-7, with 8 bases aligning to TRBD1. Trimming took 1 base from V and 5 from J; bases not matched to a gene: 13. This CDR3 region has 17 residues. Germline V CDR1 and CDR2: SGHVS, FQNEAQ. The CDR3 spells CASSLGRQGPPRNEQYF. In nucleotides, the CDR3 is TGTGCCAGCAGCTTAGGCCGACAGGGGCCTCCTCGGAACGAGCAGTACTTC.

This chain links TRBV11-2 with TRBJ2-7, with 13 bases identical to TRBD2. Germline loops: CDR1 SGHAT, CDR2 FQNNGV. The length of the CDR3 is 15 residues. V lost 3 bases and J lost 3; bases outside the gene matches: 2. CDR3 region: CASSLGLAGNYEQYF. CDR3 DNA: TGTGCCAGCAGCTTGGGACTAGCGGGAAACTACGAGCAGTACTTC.

The chain's CDR3 is CASSVSGQGRETQYF. The CDR3 DNA is TGCGCCAGCAGCGTCTCGGGACAGGGAAGGGAGACCCAGTACTTC. The rearrangement uses TRBV5-1 and TRBJ2-5; 9 positions match TRBD1. V shed 4 bases, J shed 5 bases, and the junction held 9 bases outside the gene matches. Germline CDR1 and CDR2: SGHRS and YFSETQ. The CDR3 covers 15 residues. Full variable domain (outside the CDR3, taken from reference TRBV5-1 and TRBJ2-5): KAGVTQTPRYLIKTRGQQVTLSCSPISGHRSVSWYQQTPGQGLQFLFEYFSETQRNKGNFPGRFSGRQFSNSRSEMNVSTLELGDSALYLCASSVSGQGRETQYFGPGTRLLVL.

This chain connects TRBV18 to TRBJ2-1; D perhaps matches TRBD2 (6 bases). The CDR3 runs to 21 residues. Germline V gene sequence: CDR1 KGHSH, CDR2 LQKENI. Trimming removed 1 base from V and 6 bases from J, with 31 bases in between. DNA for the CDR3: TGTGCCAGCTCACCACGGTGGGACTTGGACCCCGCTAAACGCCGGGGCAATGAGCAGTTCTTC. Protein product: CASSPRWDLDPAKRRGNEQFF.

CDR3 sequence: CASSLSGRGTEAFF. In DNA form, the CDR3 reads TGTGCCAGCAGTTTATCGGGGAGGGGCACTGAAGCTTTCTTT. The chain is built from TRBV6-5 and TRBJ1-1, with D perhaps TRBD1 (5 bases). There are 14 residues in the CDR3. V gave up 4 bases and J gave up 4 bases, with 13 bases separating them. In germline, CDR1 is MNHEY, CDR2 SVGAGI.

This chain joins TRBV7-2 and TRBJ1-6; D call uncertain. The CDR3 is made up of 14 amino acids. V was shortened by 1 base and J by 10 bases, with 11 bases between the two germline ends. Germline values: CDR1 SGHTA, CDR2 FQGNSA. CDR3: CASSLVGYASPLHF. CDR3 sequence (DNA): TGTGCCAGCAGCTTAGTAGGGTATGCCTCACCCCTCCACTTT.

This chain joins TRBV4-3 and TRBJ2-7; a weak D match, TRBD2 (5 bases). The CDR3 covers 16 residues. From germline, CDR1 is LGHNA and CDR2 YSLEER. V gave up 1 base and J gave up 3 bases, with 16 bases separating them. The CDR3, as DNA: TGCGCCAGCAGCCAAGGGTTGGCTAGCCGTAACTACGAGCAGTACTTC. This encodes CASSQGLASRNYEQYF.

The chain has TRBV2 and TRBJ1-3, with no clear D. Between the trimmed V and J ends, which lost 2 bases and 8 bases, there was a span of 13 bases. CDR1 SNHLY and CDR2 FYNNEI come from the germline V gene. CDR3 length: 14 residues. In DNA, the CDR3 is TGTGCCAGCAGTGAATCAACCCCCCGGGACACCATATATTTT. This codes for CASSESTPRDTIYF.

CDR3 nucleotides: TGCGCCAGCAGCCAAGATGGGCTAGCGGGAGTCAATGAGCAGTTCTTC. It translates to CASSQDGLAGVNEQFF. This chain uses TRBV4-3 with TRBJ2-1, with 10 positions matching TRBD2. CDR3 length: 16 residues. Germline CDR1 and CDR2: LGHNA and YSLEER. The ends lost 0 bases at V and 6 bases at J; junction bases unmatched: 5.

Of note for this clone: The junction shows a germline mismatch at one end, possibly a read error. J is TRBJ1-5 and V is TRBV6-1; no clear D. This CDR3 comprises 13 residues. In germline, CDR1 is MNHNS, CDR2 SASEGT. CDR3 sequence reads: CASSEDTYQPQHF. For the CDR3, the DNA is TGTGCCAGCAGCGAAGACACATATCAGCCCCAGCATTTT.